This T cell receptor beta chain was sequenced during a study of response to subunit inactivated influenza vaccine. One entry per CDR3 protein results from TCRdb running MiXCR on the RT-PCR reads. The sample includes around 150,000 distinct CDR3 sequences, roughly 10% seen only once; the top ten take over 10%. This clonotype was counted ten times or more. Its antigen is not known. The V gene lost 6 bases and the J gene lost 1 base, with 18 bases spanning the gap. The germline V gene has CDR1 DFQATT and CDR2 SNEGSKA (reference sequence). CDR3 length: 15 amino acids. Study-level findings and limits: Few additional T cells are recruited per seasonal influenza vaccination, authors suggested.

The receptor was isolated from a man over 45 who received an inactivated influenza vaccine. The sequencing here drew on non-naive T cells sorted from PBMCs, taken roughly 45 days after vaccination. V and J are TRBV20-1 and TRBJ1-1, with D possibly matching TRBD1 (5 bases). The chain's CDR3 is CSAGGGFERNTEAFF. DNA of the CDR3: TGCAGTGCGGGCGGGGGGTTTGAAAGGAACACTGAAGCTTTCTTT.